One and the same sample provided the 8 T cell receptor beta chains below, sequenced in a study of cytomegalovirus exposure and HLA in healthy donors. Amplification used 60 Vbeta primers and 13 Jbeta primers. The repertoire was sequenced with immunoSEQ multiplex PCR; TCRdb's copy has only in-frame clones and lacks some. Of around 150,000 clones in the sample, about 77% are singletons; the top ten hold 1.3% to 1.5%. Sequencing was performed on PBMCs. These receptors came from a woman aged 40 to 50 in good health and CMV-seronegative.

This clone was seen only a few times. The chain uses TRBV6-1 and TRBJ1-1; D is perhaps TRBD1 (6 bases). The CDR3 spans 13 residues. Germline CDR1 MNHNS, CDR2 SASEGT. Trimming took 5 bases from V and 3 from J, leaving 10 bases between them. CDR3 nucleotides: TGTGCCAGCAGTTTTGGACAGTACACTGAAGCTTTCTTT. Amino acids: CASSFGQYTEAFF.

The rearrangement joins TRBV6-5 to TRBJ1-5; tentatively, D is TRBD1 (6 bases). The CDR3 has 14 amino acids. V was cut by 5 bases and J by 4 bases, with 12 bases left in between. Germline V gives CDR1 MNHEY, CDR2 SVGAGI. CDR3 residues: CASSQQGGNQPQHF. CDR3 DNA sequence: TGTGCCAGCAGTCAACAGGGTGGGAATCAGCCCCAGCATTTT.

The rearrangement uses TRBV5-1 and TRBJ1-2; 8 bases map to TRBD1. CDR3 size: 18 residues. The germline V gene has CDR1 SGHRS and CDR2 YFSETQ. With V trimmed by 1 base and J by 6 bases, 17 bases remained unmatched. The CDR3 protein is CASSLKPGQDYARHGYTF. In DNA form, the CDR3 reads TGCGCCAGCAGCTTGAAACCGGGACAGGACTATGCCCGCCATGGCTACACCTTC.

The chain uses TRBV5-1 and TRBJ2-1; 7 bases are shared with TRBD1. Germline values: CDR1 SGHRS, CDR2 YFSETQ. This CDR3 has 15 amino acids. The V and J ends lost 0 bases and 2 bases, in that order; junction bases with no gene match: 2. DNA of the CDR3: TGCGCCAGCAGCTTGGACGGGACAGCCTACAATGAGCAGTTCTTC. Translated, it gives CASSLDGTAYNEQFF.

CDR3 nucleotide sequence: TGTGCCAGCAGCTCAGCGAAAGGCGGGGGACTCCAAGAGACCCAGTACTTC. This gives the protein CASSSAKGGGLQETQYF. V is TRBV7-9 and J is TRBJ2-5; TRBD2 aligns across 7 bases. Trimming removed 4 bases from V and 1 base from J; junction bases left unmatched: 12. Germline V gene data show CDR1 as SEHNR and CDR2 as FQNEAQ (reference sequence). The CDR3 length is 17 residues.

CDR3 sequence: CASSLIRGGKGNTEAFF. The CDR3 DNA sequence: TGCGCCAGCAGCTTGATAAGAGGGGGTAAGGGTAACACTGAAGCTTTCTTT. The chain employs TRBV5-1 and TRBJ1-1; D may be TRBD1 (6 bases). This CDR3 is built from 17 residues. Trimming left V 1 base short and J 2 bases short, with 18 bases between. Germline CDR1 is SGHRS and CDR2 is YFSETQ.

This clone was seen once. The chain employs TRBV29-1 and TRBJ1-1; D not certain. The CDR3 length is 11 residues. Germline CDR1 reads SQVTM; CDR2 reads ANQGSEA. With 4 bases removed from V and 6 bases from J, the gap between germline ends came to 9 bases. This CDR3 is CSVVTVAEAFF. The CDR3 DNA is TGCAGCGTTGTCACAGTTGCTGAAGCTTTCTTT. Full variable domain (outside the CDR3, taken from reference TRBV29-1 and TRBJ1-1): SAVISQKPSRDICQRGTSLTIQCQVDSQVTMMFWYRQQPGQSLTLIATANQGSEATYESGFVIDKFPISRPNLTFSTLTVSNMSPEDSSIYLCSVVTVAEAFFGQGTRLTVV.

Only one count was recorded for this clone. One end of the junction does not line up with germline, which may come from a read error. The J gene is TRBJ2-7, the V gene TRBV5-1; 9 bases match TRBD1. Germline loops: CDR1 SGHRS, CDR2 YFSETQ. CDR3 length: 13 amino acids. The CDR3 is CASSLEGSGTGTF. The CDR3 bases are TGCGCCAGCAGCTTGGAGGGGTCTGGGACAGGGACCTTC.